The 3 T cell receptor beta chains below all came from one sample that was sequenced in a study of cytomegalovirus exposure and HLA in healthy donors. Use of 60 Vbeta and 13 Jbeta primers characterized the PCR. TCRdb's table, derived via immunoSEQ multiplex PCR, lists solely in-frame clones and lacks some. The sample includes 200,000 to 250,000 clones, approximately 90% of them seen just once. Sequencing was done on a sample of PBMCs. The receptors here all came from a woman under 30 in good health and CMV-seronegative.

This clone was found once. CDR3 DNA: TGTGCCAGCAGCTTAAATAGCCTCAGCACAGATACGCAGTATTTT. Amino acids: CASSLNSLSTDTQYF. V and J are TRBV7-9 and TRBJ2-3, with D hard to call. CDR1 and CDR2 from the germline V gene are SEHNR and FQNEAQ (reference sequence). The CDR3 contains 15 residues. Trimming shortened V by 2 bases and J by 0 bases, and 9 bases separated the two germline ends.

This clone appeared once. The rearrangement links TRBV7-3 to TRBJ2-1; 8 nucleotides line up with TRBD2. This CDR3 region has 20 residues. Germline V CDR1 and CDR2: SGHTA, FQGTGA. The V gene end was trimmed by 7 bases and the J gene end by 4 bases; junction bases not matched to a gene: 24. The CDR3 nucleotides are TGTGCCAGCATCACGATCCCAAGGGGACAACTAGCGGTGAATTACAATGAGCAGTTCTTC. The encoded protein is CASITIPRGQLAVNYNEQFF.

Written as DNA, the CDR3 is TGTGCCAGCAGTCCGGCTACCGGACTAGCGGGGACCTACGAGCAGTACTTC. It is translated as CASSPATGLAGTYEQYF. The chain uses TRBV2 and TRBJ2-7; TRBD2 agrees at 12 bases. The CDR3 consists of 17 residues. Germline V lookup: CDR1 SNHLY, CDR2 FYNNEI. J lost 2 bases, V lost 5 bases, and 10 bases had no gene match.